Following are 20 T cell receptor beta chains from one sample sequenced in a study of cytomegalovirus exposure and HLA in healthy donors. A multiplex PCR was run with 60 Vbeta primers and 13 Jbeta primers. Here immunoSEQ multiplex PCR was the method, and the copy in TCRdb shows in-frame clones only, minus some. The sample holds around 90,000 clones, approximately 72% seen once. Input material: PBMCs. The source is a woman aged 40 to 50 in good health and CMV-seronegative.

The chain uses TRBV6-5 and TRBJ2-5, with no clear D. V gave up 4 bases and J gave up 2 bases, with 8 bases separating them. Germline V gene data show CDR1 as MNHEY and CDR2 as SVGAGI. CDR3 length: 13 amino acids. CDR3 sequence reads: CASSSAAQETQYF. In DNA, the CDR3 is TGTGCCAGCAGTTCCGCTGCGCAAGAGACCCAGTACTTC.

The chain combines TRBV6-1 with TRBJ2-7, with TRBD1 matching 7 bases. There are 16 residues in the CDR3. Germline values: CDR1 MNHNS, CDR2 SASEGT. Trimming took 4 bases from V and 2 from J; bases not matched to a gene: 11. The CDR3 spells CASSVGTDYLAYEQYF. CDR3 nucleotide sequence: TGTGCCAGCAGTGTAGGGACAGACTACTTGGCCTACGAGCAGTACTTC.

This rearrangement joins TRBV29-1 to TRBJ2-1; 8 nucleotides match TRBD1. CDR1 is SQVTM, CDR2 ANQGSEA, per germline. After removal of 7 bases from V and 2 bases from J, the junction contained 4 bases not matched to a gene. The CDR3 loop spans 13 amino acids. This CDR3 reads CSGDRIPYNEQFF. CDR3 nucleotides: TGCAGCGGGGACAGGATTCCCTACAATGAGCAGTTCTTC.

V and J are TRBV11-2 and TRBJ1-1, with D perhaps TRBD1 (5 bases). Germline CDR1 SGHAT, CDR2 FQNNGV. CDR3 length equals 14 residues. V dropped 1 base and J dropped 4 bases, with 10 bases sitting between them. CDR3 coding DNA: TGTGCCAGCAGCTTAGTCGGGGGGAGCACTGAAGCTTTCTTT. This codes for CASSLVGGSTEAFF.

The V call is TRBV2, the J call TRBJ1-5, with D uncertain. The length of the CDR3 is 14 residues. The germline gives CDR1 SNHLY, CDR2 FYNNEI. Between the trimmed V and J ends, which lost 5 bases and 4 bases, there was a span of 12 bases. The DNA for the CDR3 is TGTGCCAGCAGTAACGACAACCCAAATCAGCCCCAGCATTTT. It yields the protein CASSNDNPNQPQHF.

This clone appeared a single time. The rearrangement joins TRBV5-4 to TRBJ2-7, with D tentatively TRBD1 (6 bases). The germline V gene has CDR1 SGHNT and CDR2 YYREEE (reference sequence). Trimming left V 4 bases short and J 1 base short, with 18 bases between. The CDR3 contains 16 residues. CDR3 coding DNA: TGTGCCAGCAGCCGTCCATCCATAGGGGGATCCTACGAGCAGTACTTC. It encodes CASSRPSIGGSYEQYF.

The J gene is TRBJ2-7, the V gene TRBV6-1, with D unclear. CDR1 and CDR2 (germline): MNHNS, SASEGT. The CDR3 contains 13 residues. Trimming took off 1 base at V and 0 bases at J, with 4 bases between the two ends. CDR3 amino acids: CASSEDNSYEQYF. The CDR3 DNA is TGTGCCAGCAGTGAAGACAACTCCTACGAGCAGTACTTC.

V gene TRBV28 combines with J gene TRBJ1-4, with TRBD1 identical over 7 bases. The CDR3 runs to 14 residues. The V gene's germline CDR1 is MDHEN and CDR2 SYDVKM. V trimming: 5 bases; J trimming: 8 bases; junction bases outside the gene matches: 8. CDR3: CASSKTGLNEKLFF. CDR3 DNA sequence: TGTGCCAGCAGTAAGACAGGGTTAAACGAAAAACTGTTTTTT.

The chain links TRBV29-1 to TRBJ2-1; 7 nucleotides align to TRBD1. The CDR3 runs 14 residues. The J segment lost 2 bases and the V segment lost 1 base, leaving 2 bases of the junction unmatched. Looked up from germline, CDR1 is SQVTM and CDR2 is ANQGSEA. DNA for the CDR3: TGCAGCGTTGAAGCTCAGGGGGCCTACAATGAGCAGTTCTTC. As protein: CSVEAQGAYNEQFF.

The V gene is TRBV25-1, the J gene TRBJ2-3; the match to TRBD2 covers 7 bases. V trimming: 1 base; J trimming: 2 bases; junction bases outside the gene matches: 12. Germline-derived CDR1 and CDR2 are MGHDK and SYGVNS. There are 18 residues in the CDR3. CDR3 residues: CASSESRGTGGFTDTQYF. The CDR3 DNA is TGTGCCAGCAGTGAATCACGTGGAACGGGAGGTTTCACAGATACGCAGTATTTT. Full variable domain (remainder filled in from reference TRBV25-1 and TRBJ2-3): EADIYQTPRYLVIGTGKKITLECSQTMGHDKMYWYQQDPGMELHLIHYSYGVNSTEKGDLSSESTVSRIRTEHFPLTLESARPSHTSQYLCASSESRGTGGFTDTQYFGPGTRLTVL.

CDR3 region: CASSEGQGAIYEQYF. In nucleotides, the CDR3 is TGTGCCAGCAGTGAAGGACAGGGGGCAATCTACGAGCAGTACTTC. This chain uses TRBV2 with TRBJ2-7; TRBD1 aligns across 10 bases. Germline trimming cut 1 base from V and 3 bases from J; bases unmatched to any gene: 3. CDR1 is SNHLY, CDR2 FYNNEI, per germline. The CDR3 is made up of 15 amino acids.

This sequence joins TRBV13 and TRBJ2-3; 10 nucleotides match TRBD2. Germline V gene sequence: CDR1 PRHDT, CDR2 FYEKMQ (reference sequence). The CDR3 runs to 16 residues. Germline trimming cut 2 bases from V and 3 bases from J; bases unmatched to any gene: 5. The CDR3 nucleotides are TGTGCCAGCAGCTTATACCGGGGACTAGCGACAGATACGCAGTATTTT. Its translation is CASSLYRGLATDTQYF.

The V call is TRBV9, the J call TRBJ2-1, with D perhaps matching TRBD2 (6 bases). From germline, CDR1 is SGDLS and CDR2 YYNGEE. The V end lost 1 base, the J end lost 8 bases, and 13 bases lay between the germline ends. The CDR3 covers 14 residues. This CDR3 is CASSVRTKGDEQFF. CDR3 nucleotide sequence: TGTGCCAGCAGCGTACGGACTAAGGGAGATGAGCAGTTCTTC.

This clone was seen only once. The chain combines TRBV28 with TRBJ2-2; 9 nucleotides agree with TRBD1. There are 13 residues in the CDR3. Germline trimming cut 11 bases from V and 5 bases from J; bases unmatched to any gene: 6. CDR1 MDHEN and CDR2 SYDVKM come from the germline V gene. CDR3 sequence reads: CAGRQGETGELFF. The CDR3 DNA reads as TGTGCCGGACGACAGGGGGAAACCGGGGAGCTGTTTTTT.

This clone was recorded a few times. The CDR3 here is CASWTPWTGAREQYF. CDR3 DNA sequence: TGTGCCAGCTGGACCCCTTGGACAGGGGCGCGCGAGCAGTACTTC. The rearrangement links TRBV27 to TRBJ2-7; 9 bases line up with TRBD1. The CDR3 is 15 residues long. The junction had 14 bases not matched to a gene; V was cut back by 8 bases and J by 6 bases. Germline-derived CDR1 and CDR2 are MNHEY and SMNVEV (reference sequence).

The rearrangement joins TRBV7-2 to TRBJ1-5; D is uncertain. V was trimmed by 2 bases and J by 4 bases, leaving 6 bases between them. The CDR3 runs to 13 residues. Germline V gene sequence: CDR1 SGHTA, CDR2 FQGNSA. CDR3 nucleotide sequence: TGTGCCAGCAGCTTAATAGATAATCAGCCCCAGCATTTT. Amino acids: CASSLIDNQPQHF.

The chain employs TRBV6-1 and TRBJ1-5; 8 bases are shared with TRBD1. This CDR3 has 13 amino acids. CDR1 and CDR2 from the germline V gene are MNHNS and SASEGT. The junction had 6 bases not matched to a gene; V was cut back by 7 bases and J by 7 bases. The CDR3 spells CASTTGEGQPQHF. CDR3 nucleotide sequence: TGTGCCAGCACGACAGGGGAGGGCCAGCCCCAGCATTTT.

The chain uses TRBV29-1 and TRBJ2-3, with a weak D call TRBD1 (6 bases). This CDR3 region has 13 residues. The V and J ends lost 7 bases and 6 bases respectively, with 17 bases between them. Germline CDR1 and CDR2: SQVTM and ANQGSEA. The CDR3 bases are TGCAGCGCCTACTCTACAGGGTTGGATACGCAGTATTTT. This codes for CSAYSTGLDTQYF.

Only a few counts were recorded for this clone. This rearrangement joins TRBV5-1 to TRBJ2-7; TRBD1 agrees at 9 bases. Germline assignment: CDR1 SGHRS and CDR2 YFSETQ. The ends lost 4 bases at V and 3 bases at J; junction bases unmatched: 2. The CDR3 consists of 13 residues. The CDR3 is CASSRTGDYEQYF. DNA of the CDR3: TGCGCCAGCAGCAGGACAGGGGACTACGAGCAGTACTTC.

The J gene is TRBJ2-1, the V gene TRBV5-1, with 10 bases that match TRBD2. The V gene's germline CDR1 is SGHRS and CDR2 YFSETQ. Losses at the gene ends were 4 bases for V and 6 bases for J; bases not matched to a gene: 7. This CDR3 has 15 residues. CDR3: CASSPSGTSVNEQFF. CDR3 DNA sequence: TGCGCCAGCAGCCCGAGCGGGACTAGCGTCAATGAGCAGTTCTTC.